These 5 T cell receptor beta chains share one sample of origin, sequenced in a study of chemoradiotherapy in HPV16-positive cancers. This table comes from immunoSEQ multiplex PCR, and its TCRdb copy is limited to in-frame clones, with some not included. The sample carries 20,000 to 30,000 clones, 94% recorded once. Sampling was conducted from a patient who underwent chemoradiotherapy. The receptors come from a human donor with HPV-associated anogenital cancer.

V and J are TRBV5-6 and TRBJ2-7, with TRBD1 matching over 8 bases. Germline V gene lookup returns CDR1 SGHDT and CDR2 YYEEEE. Trimming cost V 2 bases and J 2 bases; bases outside gene matches: 6. The CDR3 consists of 15 residues. CDR3 region: CASSFRDRSPYEQYF. CDR3 nucleotide sequence: TGTGCCAGCAGCTTTCGGGACAGGTCCCCCTACGAGCAGTACTTC.

The V gene is TRBV7-2, the J gene TRBJ1-5, with D tentatively TRBD1 (5 bases). Trimming stripped 0 bases from V and 2 bases from J, with 8 bases between. The germline CDR1 and CDR2 sequences are SGHTA and FQGNSA. This CDR3 region has 15 residues. Here the CDR3 reads CASSLAGRGNQPQHF. In nucleotides, the CDR3 is TGTGCCAGCAGCTTAGCGGGCAGGGGCAATCAGCCCCAGCATTTT.

V is TRBV7-7 and J is TRBJ1-5; tentative D call: TRBD1 (5 bases). Germline-derived CDR1 and CDR2 are SSHAT and FNYEAQ (reference sequence). There are 20 residues in the CDR3. Trimming cost V 2 bases and J 1 base, with 24 bases left between them. In DNA, the CDR3 is TGTGCCAGCAGCTTACAGGAAAGACCAGGGAGGCCCGTGAGCAATCAGCCCCAGCATTTT. Its protein is CASSLQERPGRPVSNQPQHF.

The chain is built from TRBV18 and TRBJ1-2, with 8 bases fitting TRBD1. J gave up 0 bases and V 3 bases, and 0 bases lay outside the gene matches. CDR1 KGHSH and CDR2 LQKENI come from the germline V gene. CDR3 length equals 14 residues. This CDR3 is CASSPDRANYGYTF. DNA of the CDR3: TGTGCCAGCTCACCGGACAGGGCTAACTATGGCTACACCTTC.

The rearrangement uses TRBV27 and TRBJ2-7; D may correspond to TRBD1 or TRBD2 (5 bases each). From germline, CDR1 is MNHEY and CDR2 SMNVEV (reference sequence). This CDR3 is 16 amino acids long. V lost 1 base, J lost 1 base, and 14 bases lay in between. The CDR3 loop reads CASSLLQREGSYEQYF. The DNA of the CDR3 is TGTGCCAGCAGTTTATTGCAGCGCGAGGGGTCCTACGAGCAGTACTTC.